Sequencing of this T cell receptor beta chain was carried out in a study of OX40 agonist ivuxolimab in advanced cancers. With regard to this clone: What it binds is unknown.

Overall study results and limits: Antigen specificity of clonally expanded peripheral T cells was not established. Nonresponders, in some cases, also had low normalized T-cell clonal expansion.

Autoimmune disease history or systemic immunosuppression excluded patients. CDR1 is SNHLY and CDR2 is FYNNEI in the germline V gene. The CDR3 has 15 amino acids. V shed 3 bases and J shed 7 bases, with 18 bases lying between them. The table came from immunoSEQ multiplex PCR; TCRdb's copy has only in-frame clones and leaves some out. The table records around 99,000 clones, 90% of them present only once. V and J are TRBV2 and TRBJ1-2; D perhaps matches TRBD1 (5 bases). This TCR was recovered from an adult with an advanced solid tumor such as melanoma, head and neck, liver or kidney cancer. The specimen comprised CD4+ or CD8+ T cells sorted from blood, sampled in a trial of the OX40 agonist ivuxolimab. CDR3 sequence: CASSDAPQIGTGYTF. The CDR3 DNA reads TGTGCCAGCAGTGATGCTCCACAGATTGGGACTGGCTACACCTTC.